This T cell receptor beta chain was sequenced during a study of T cells after yellow fever vaccination. Broader study findings: The study found a weaker secondary response that peaked faster, day 5 versus 15.

V lost 0 bases, J lost 6 bases, and 6 bases lay in between. The CDR3 is made up of 13 amino acids. Germline CDR1 reads MNHEY; CDR2 reads SVGEGT. Making TCR cDNA involved 5'RACE template switching, which added UMIs and a universal primer site. TCRdb fed the 5' RACE reads into MiXCR, producing one record per CDR3 protein. The sample has about 230,000 distinct CDR3 sequences; 6.5% to 7.5% are singletons. Many counts were recorded for this clonotype. Its antigen is as yet unknown. The input for sequencing was CD4+ T cells sorted from PBMCs, taken on the day of the yellow fever booster vaccination. The sequence derives from a man younger than 45 who received the YFV17D yellow fever vaccine. The chain carries TRBV6-2 or TRBV6-3 and TRBJ1-5; D remains unclear. Written as DNA, the CDR3 is TGTGCCAGCAGTTACTCAGAGGGTCAGCCCCAGCATTTT. It encodes CASSYSEGQPQHF.